A selection of T cell receptor beta chains follows, all from one sample in a study of spatial heterogeneity in lung cancer. TCRdb used MiXCR to reprocess the 5' RACE reads, holding one entry per CDR3 protein. This table holds about 39,000 distinct CDR3 sequences, approximately 3.1% found once. The sample consisted of normal lung tissue next to the tumor, taken at surgery. Receptors were obtained from a male donor with early-stage non-small cell lung cancer. CDR3s include the opening cysteine and the closing phenylalanine or tryptophan. The D gene is left open where the match is weak. Size tells how often a clone was seen (once, few, many) or the class of an expanded clone, and some rows leave it out.

V	J	D	size	DNA	CDR3
TRBV5-5	TRBJ1-1	-	many	TGTGCCAGCAGCGGGATGAATTGGAACACTGAAGCTTTCTTT	CASSGMNWNTEAFF
TRBV24-1	TRBJ2-5	-	many	TGTGCCACCGGCGGCAGGGGGGCCCCAGAGACCCAGTACTTC	CATGGRGAPETQYF
TRBV14	TRBJ2-3	-	many	TGTGCCAGCAGCCAATTGATGGGGCTAGCGGATACGCAGTATTTT	CASSQLMGLADTQYF
TRBV5-1	TRBJ2-3	-	many	TGCGCCAGCGCGAGGGAGAGCACAGATACGCAGTATTTT	CASARESTDTQYF
TRBV14	TRBJ2-1	TRBD2	many	TGTGCCAGCAGCCAATTTCTAGCGGGGGGGCCTCGCGAGCAGTTCTTC	CASSQFLAGGPREQFF
TRBV10-3	TRBJ2-5	TRBD1	many	TGTGCCATCAGCATGACAGGGGGAGGAGAGACCCAGTACTTC	CAISMTGGGETQYF
TRBV20-1	TRBJ2-7	TRBD2	many	TGCAGTGCTTTTCCAGTACTAGCGGGTGCCTACGAGCAGTACTTC	CSAFPVLAGAYEQYF
TRBV10-3	TRBJ2-1	-	many	TGTGCCATCAGTGAAGGGGGGTACAATGAGCAGTTCTTC	CAISEGGYNEQFF
TRBV20-1	TRBJ2-7	TRBD1	many	TGCAGTGCTAGACCCGACAGGGGTGCCGACGAGCAGTACTTC	CSARPDRGADEQYF
TRBV6-5	TRBJ2-1	TRBD2	few	TGTGCCAGCAGTTACTCGGGCCCTAGCGGGAGTGGATATGAGCAGTTCTTC	CASSYSGPSGSGYEQFF
TRBV7-9	TRBJ2-3	-	many	TGTGCCAGCAGCGTGGGAGGGGGGTTCACAGATACGCAGTATTTT	CASSVGGGFTDTQYF
TRBV20-1	TRBJ2-7	-	many	TGCAGTGCAGGGGGCCAGGGAGGCTACGAGCAGTACTTC	CSAGGQGGYEQYF
TRBV12-3/TRBV12-4	TRBJ2-2	-	many	TGTGCCAGCAGAGTCAACACCGGGGAGCTGTTTTTT	CASRVNTGELFF
TRBV7-3	TRBJ2-5	TRBD2	few	TGTGCCAGCATCAGTCTTGCCCCAGCGGGGGGTGAGACCCAGTACTTC	CASISLAPAGGETQYF
TRBV12-3/TRBV12-4	TRBJ2-3	TRBD2	many	TGTGCCAGCAGTCCCGGGACTAGCGGGAGTGATACGCAGTATTTT	CASSPGTSGSDTQYF
TRBV29-1	TRBJ2-3	TRBD2	many	TGCAGCGTACAAGGGGTGGTAGCGGGGGCAGATACGCAGTATTTT	CSVQGVVAGADTQYF
TRBV28	TRBJ2-5	TRBD1	many	TGTGCCAGCAGTACTACAGGGGCGTTATACTTC	CASSTTGALYF
TRBV2	TRBJ1-5	-	many	TGTGCCAGCAGCCAAACAGAGACTAGCAATCAGCCCCAGCATTTT	CASSQTETSNQPQHF
TRBV4-1	TRBJ2-1	TRBD2	many	TGCGCCAGCAGCCGGCTACTAGCGGCAAATGAGCAGTTCTTC	CASSRLLAANEQFF
TRBV9	TRBJ2-1	TRBD2	many	TGTGCCAGCAGCGCCCAGGGTCTAGCGGGAGAGTACAATGAGCAGTTCTTC	CASSAQGLAGEYNEQFF
TRBV7-6	TRBJ2-5	TRBD2	many	TGTGCCAGCAGCCCCGGGACTAGCGGGATTCTAGAGACCCAGTACTTC	CASSPGTSGILETQYF
TRBV18	TRBJ1-4	-	many	TGTGCCAGCTCGCAGACAAGTACTAATGAAAAACTGTTTTTT	CASSQTSTNEKLFF
TRBV5-1	TRBJ2-5	TRBD2	many	TGCGCCAGCAGCTTGGCGTCGGCGGGGAGGGTTGAGACCCAGTACTTC	CASSLASAGRVETQYF
TRBV5-1	TRBJ2-7	TRBD1	many	TGCGCCAGCAGCCCTCTGACAGGGTCGGACGAGCAGTACTTC	CASSPLTGSDEQYF
TRBV4-1	TRBJ2-7	-	many	TGCGCCAGCAGCCAAGATCCAGGGTGGGAGCAGTACTTC	CASSQDPGWEQYF
TRBV9	TRBJ2-7	-	many	TGTGCCAGCAGCGTCCTCCCCGGGACGGACGATTATTACTACGAGCAGTACTTC	CASSVLPGTDDYYYEQYF
TRBV28	TRBJ1-3	TRBD1	many	TGTGCCAGCTCGCCGACAGGGGGGGCCGGAAACACCATATATTTT	CASSPTGGAGNTIYF
TRBV6-1	TRBJ1-1	TRBD1	many	TGTGCCAGCAGTGAAGGGACAGGGGGCACTGAAGCTTTCTTT	CASSEGTGGTEAFF
TRBV12-3/TRBV12-4	TRBJ1-5	-	many	TGTGCCAGCAGAGGCGGGACAACTAATCAGCCCCAGCATTTT	CASRGGTTNQPQHF
TRBV5-5	TRBJ1-6	-	many	TGTGCCAGCAGCGTGGAGTATAATTCACCCCTCCACTTT	CASSVEYNSPLHF
TRBV7-9	TRBJ1-2	-	few	TGTGCCAGCAGCTTTTTGGGGAAGGCTGGCTACACCTTC	CASSFLGKAGYTF
TRBV20-1	TRBJ2-3	-	many	TGCAGTGCTAGCCCCCTCGACACAGATACGCAGTATTTT	CSASPLDTDTQYF
TRBV12-3/TRBV12-4	TRBJ2-5	-	many	TGTGCCAGCAGTTTCCGAACAGAAGAGACCCAGTACTTC	CASSFRTEETQYF
TRBV28	TRBJ1-2	TRBD1	many	TGTGCCAGCCATGGGGGAAATACAGGGGTTGGCGGCTACACCTTC	CASHGGNTGVGGYTF
TRBV29-1	TRBJ1-4	TRBD1	many	TGCAGCGCCCGACAGGGTCCGGGAGAAAAACTGTTTTTT	CSARQGPGEKLFF
TRBV15	TRBJ2-3	-	many	TGTGCCACCAGCCCCTCCGTAGATACGCAGTATTTT	CATSPSVDTQYF
TRBV9	TRBJ2-1	-	many	TGTGCCAGCAGCGTACACCTGAGCTCCTACAATGAGCAGTTCTTC	CASSVHLSSYNEQFF
TRBV3-1	TRBJ2-1	-	many	TGTGCCAGCAGCCAAGCTGGGGCCCGGGATGAGCAGTTCTTC	CASSQAGARDEQFF
TRBV2	TRBJ2-3	TRBD1	many	TGTGCCAGCAGCACCGGGACAGGGTACACAGATACGCAGTATTTT	CASSTGTGYTDTQYF
TRBV9	TRBJ2-1	-	many	TGTGCCAGCAGCTCTGGAATGTTCCCGGGCCAGAGCAATGAGCAGTTCTTC	CASSSGMFPGQSNEQFF
TRBV29-1	TRBJ2-7	TRBD2	many	TGCAGCGGCTCCGGGACTAGCGGGGGCCTGCAGTACTTC	CSGSGTSGGLQYF
TRBV28	TRBJ1-1	-	many	TGTGCCAGCAGTTCCTTAACGGGAGCTTTCTTT	CASSSLTGAFF
TRBV3-1	TRBJ2-7	TRBD2	many	TGTGCCAGCAGCCAACGAACGACTAGCGGGAGAGGTGTGCAGTACTTC	CASSQRTTSGRGVQYF
TRBV19	TRBJ2-7	-	-	TGTGCCAGTAGTCCGGGAGCAGGGATCGGCGAGCAGTACTTC	CASSPGAGIGEQYF
TRBV6-5	TRBJ2-3	TRBD2	large	TGTGCCAGCAACGAACTGGCGGGGGGAGCCACAGATACGCAGTATTTT	CASNELAGGATDTQYF
TRBV7-9	TRBJ2-4	TRBD1	many	TGTGCCAGCAGTTCCTGGGACAGGAACATTCAGTACTTC	CASSSWDRNIQYF
TRBV5-1	TRBJ2-7	-	many	TGCGCCAGCAGCTTTGGAGCAGGGGAGGTCTACGAGCAGTACTTC	CASSFGAGEVYEQYF
TRBV12-3/TRBV12-4	TRBJ2-1	-	many	TGTGCCAGCAGCCGGGACTTCAATGAGCAGTTCTTC	CASSRDFNEQFF
TRBV6-1	TRBJ2-1	TRBD2	many	TGTGCCAGCAGTGATCCGGGACTAGCGGATAGCTCCTACAATGAGCAGTTCTTC	CASSDPGLADSSYNEQFF
TRBV6-5	TRBJ2-1	TRBD1	few	TGTGCCAGCAGCCGCCCCAGGGGGTCGGACCAGCAGTTCTTC	CASSRPRGSDQQFF
TRBV6-1	TRBJ2-1	-	many	TGTGCCAGCAAAGGACAGCCTTACAATGAGCAGTTCTTC	CASKGQPYNEQFF
TRBV6-9	TRBJ1-6	-	many	TGTGCCAGCAGATATAAACCCCCAGGGGTAGAGAATTCACCCCTCCACTTT	CASRYKPPGVENSPLHF
TRBV7-9	TRBJ2-1	-	many	TGTGCCAGCAGCCAAAATAGCAGGTGGAGCAATGAGCAGTTCTTC	CASSQNSRWSNEQFF